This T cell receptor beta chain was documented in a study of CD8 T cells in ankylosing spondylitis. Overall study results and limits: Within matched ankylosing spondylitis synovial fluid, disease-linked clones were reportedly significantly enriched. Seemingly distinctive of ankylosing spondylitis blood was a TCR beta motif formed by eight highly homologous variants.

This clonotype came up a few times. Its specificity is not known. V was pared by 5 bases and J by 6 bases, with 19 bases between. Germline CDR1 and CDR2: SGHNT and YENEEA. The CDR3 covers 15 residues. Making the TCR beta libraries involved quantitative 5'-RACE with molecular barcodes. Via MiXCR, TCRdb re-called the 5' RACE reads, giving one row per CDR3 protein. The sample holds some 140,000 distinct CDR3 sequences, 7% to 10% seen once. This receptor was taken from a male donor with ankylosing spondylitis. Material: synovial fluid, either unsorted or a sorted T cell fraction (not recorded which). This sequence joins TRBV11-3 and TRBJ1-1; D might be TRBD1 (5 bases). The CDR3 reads CASSPGTTQDAEAFF. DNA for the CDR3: TGTGCCAGCAGCCCTGGGACGACCCAGGACGCTGAAGCTTTCTTT.